The present T cell receptor (beta chain) was sequenced within a study of T cells in Graves' hyperthyroidism and ophthalmopathy (dated by TCRdb to between 2017 and 2020). Context from the whole study: Peripheral blood samples were taken at the time of initial diagnosis, prior to any treatment. To identify distinguishing TCR V-J signatures, a discovery cohort of around 100 patients was used, comprising 43 with Graves' ophthalmopathy and 57 with stable Graves' hyperthyroidism. Prospective prediction of ophthalmopathy was tested in an independent validation cohort consisting of fewer than 20 hyperthyroidism patients and some 17 patients who later progressed to ophthalmopathy. For training and testing, the 100 patients in the discovery cohort were randomly divided in a 7:3 ratio. Thyroid tissue and blood T-cell repertoires from about 6 Graves' hyperthyroidism patients were also compared in the study. After sampling, hyperthyroidism patients received methimazole starting at 30 mg daily, and ophthalmopathy patients received high-dose intravenous methylprednisolone. The paper describes TCR Vbeta CDR3 sequencing of fewer than 150 peripheral blood samples, made up of about 41 ophthalmopathy patients, approximately 73 hyperthyroidism patients and approximately 17 progressor patients.

The study at large found these results: Most expanded thyroid clonotypes (frequency above 0.001) were also found in blood, which suggests that blood repertoires may mirror thyroid immune responses. A model built on a 13 V-J signature distinguished ophthalmopathy from stable hyperthyroidism, reaching about 88% sensitivity and approximately 81% specificity in cross-validation and 80%/75% in testing. No statistical method was used to fix the sample size in advance, and group allocation was not hidden from the investigators. In validation, the model predicted progression to ophthalmopathy with 55% to 71% sensitivity and roughly 72% specificity, a median of around 6.6 months before onset.

Graves' hyperthyroidism was defined as stable when no progression to ophthalmopathy occurred over 18 months of follow-up. Hyperthyroidism patients were aged 18 to 65 years and newly diagnosed, with disease duration of less than 2 months. Any patient with an uncontrolled infection, another autoimmune disease, pregnancy or lactation was excluded. Diagnoses relied on clinical symptoms, serum thyroxine and TRAb, thyroid ultrasound and orbital computed tomography. Ficoll-Paque density gradient centrifugation was used to isolate PBMCs from 9.5 to 10 ml of fresh peripheral blood. Trizol reagent was used to extract total RNA, and RNA quality was then checked on an Agilent 2100 Bioanalyzer. This clonotype was picked up many times. There is no known antigen for this receptor. No quality values exist for individual bases; no much larger clone is one base distant. TCR beta CDR3 regions were amplified from RNA transcripts. The TCR CDR3 was subjected to a first round of RT-PCR using the HTBI primer set and the Qiagen OneStep RT-PCR kit. Libraries were constructed in a second round of multiplex PCR, after which size selection and purification were performed. Paired-end sequencing of the libraries was performed with 100 bp reads on an Illumina HiSeq2000. As for how the authors treated the data: SOAPnuke was used to process the raw data, removing reads that contained adapters or uncalled bases, had a mean Phred below 15, or lacked an exact match to the constant primer or identifier. High-quality paired reads were merged using COPE v1.2.5, and each unique nucleotide sequence was defined as a clonotype. MiTCR v1.1 was used to align clonotypes to the IMGT TRBV, TRBD and TRBJ reference segments. The analysis included only V-J combinations with a frequency above 0.0001, which together covered roughly 99% of the repertoires. The TCS score was defined as F50 (clonal expansion) divided by E x V (chaos), with BLOSUM62-based TCRdist calculated between CDR3 peptides within each V-J. Welch's t-statistics and random forest reduced just over 500 V-J features to about 12, which were used in a naive Bayes classifier (R e1071). Clones were called with MiXCR by TCRdb after fastp trimmed the public reads at Q25, and only in-frame beta chains were retained. Each CDR3 protein gets just one entry, which takes the most common genes and DNA from the rows behind it. V and J calls and clone size were set by TCRdb, not the authors. The sample contains about 560,000 distinct CDR3 sequences, 16% of them found a single time. Approximately 20% of the sample goes to the ten largest clones.

The sequence came from a woman younger than 35 with Graves' hyperthyroidism. The sequenced material came from blood.

The DNA is as follows: TGTGCCAGCAGCGGGGGACCCATATATCAGCCCCAGCATTTT. Translated, this is CASSGGPIYQPQHF. The rearranged chain carries TRBV2 and TRBJ1-5; TRBD1 is perhaps the D gene, given 5 matching bases. V loses 6 bases of germline sequence and J loses 5 bases, and the interval between the two ends is 14 bases. Taken from cysteine to phenylalanine, the CDR3 has 14 residues. Of all the DNA, just the CDR3 is kept, 42 bases in frame from base 1. The germline V gene supplies CDR1 SNHLY and CDR2 FYNNEI.